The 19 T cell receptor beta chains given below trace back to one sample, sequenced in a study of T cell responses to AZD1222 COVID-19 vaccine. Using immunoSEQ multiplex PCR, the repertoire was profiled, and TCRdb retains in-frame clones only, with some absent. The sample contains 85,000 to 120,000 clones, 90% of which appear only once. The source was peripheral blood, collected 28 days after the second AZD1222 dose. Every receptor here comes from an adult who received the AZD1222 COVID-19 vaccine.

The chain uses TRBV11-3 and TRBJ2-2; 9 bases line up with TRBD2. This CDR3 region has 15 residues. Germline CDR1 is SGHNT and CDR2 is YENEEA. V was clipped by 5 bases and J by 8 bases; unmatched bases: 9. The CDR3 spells CASSHAGGQAGELFF. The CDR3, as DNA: TGTGCCAGCAGCCACGCGGGGGGGCAGGCTGGGGAGCTGTTTTTT.

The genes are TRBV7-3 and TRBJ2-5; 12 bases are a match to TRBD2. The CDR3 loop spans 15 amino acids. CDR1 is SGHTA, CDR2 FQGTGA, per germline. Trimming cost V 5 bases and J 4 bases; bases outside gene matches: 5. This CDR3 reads CASSPGLAGLETQYF. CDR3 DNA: TGTGCCAGCAGCCCTGGACTAGCGGGACTAGAGACCCAGTACTTC.

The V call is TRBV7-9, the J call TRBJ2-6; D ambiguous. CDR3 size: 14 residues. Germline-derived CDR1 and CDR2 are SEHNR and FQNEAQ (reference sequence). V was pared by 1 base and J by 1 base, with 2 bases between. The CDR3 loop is CASSLESGANVLTF. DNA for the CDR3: TGTGCCAGCAGCTTAGAATCTGGGGCCAACGTCCTGACTTTC.

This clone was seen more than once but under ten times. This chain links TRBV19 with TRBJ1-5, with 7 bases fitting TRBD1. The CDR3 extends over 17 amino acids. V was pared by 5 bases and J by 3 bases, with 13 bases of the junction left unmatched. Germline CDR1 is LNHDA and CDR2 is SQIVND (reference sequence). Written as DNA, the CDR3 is TGTGCCAGTAGTGCCGACGGGCCAGGGGGACACAATCAGCCCCAGCATTTT. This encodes CASSADGPGGHNQPQHF. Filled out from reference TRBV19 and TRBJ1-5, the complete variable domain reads DGGITQSPKYLFRKEGQNVTLSCEQNLNHDAMYWYRQDPGQGLRLIYYSQIVNDFQKGDIAEGYSVSREKKESFPLTVTSAQKNPTAFYLCASSADGPGGHNQPQHFGDGTRLSIL.

The CDR3 nucleotides read TGTGCCAGCAGCTGGGGGGGGGCCGTCAATGAGCAGTTCTTC. Translation: CASSWGGAVNEQFF. This chain links TRBV5-4 with TRBJ2-1, with D perhaps matching TRBD2 (7 bases). V dropped 3 bases and J dropped 6 bases, with 13 bases sitting between them. Per the germline V gene, CDR1 is SGHNT and CDR2 is YYREEE (reference sequence). CDR3 size: 14 residues.

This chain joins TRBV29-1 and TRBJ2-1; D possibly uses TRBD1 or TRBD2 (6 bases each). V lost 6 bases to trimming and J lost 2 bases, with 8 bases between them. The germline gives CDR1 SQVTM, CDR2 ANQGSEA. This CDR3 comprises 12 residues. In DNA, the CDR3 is TGCAGCGTAGGGGGGACCTACAATGAGCAGTTCTTC. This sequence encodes CSVGGTYNEQFF.

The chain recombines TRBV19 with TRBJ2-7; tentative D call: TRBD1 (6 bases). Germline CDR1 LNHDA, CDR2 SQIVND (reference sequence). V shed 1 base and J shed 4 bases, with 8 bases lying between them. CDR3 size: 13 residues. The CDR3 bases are TGTGCCAGTAGTATAGCCGGACAGTACGAGCAGTACTTC. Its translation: CASSIAGQYEQYF.

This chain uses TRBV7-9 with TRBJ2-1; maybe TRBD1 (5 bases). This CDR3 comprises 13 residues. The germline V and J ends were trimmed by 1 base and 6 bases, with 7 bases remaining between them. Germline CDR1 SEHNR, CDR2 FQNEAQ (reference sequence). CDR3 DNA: TGTGCCAGCAGCTTAGACAGGCGCAATGAGCAGTTCTTC. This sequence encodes CASSLDRRNEQFF.

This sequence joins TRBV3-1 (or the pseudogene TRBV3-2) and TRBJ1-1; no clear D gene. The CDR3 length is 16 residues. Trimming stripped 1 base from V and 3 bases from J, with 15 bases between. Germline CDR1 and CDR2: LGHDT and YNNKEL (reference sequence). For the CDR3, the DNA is TGTGCCAGCAGCCAAGTCCCGACCCGTGGGGACACTGAAGCTTTCTTT. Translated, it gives CASSQVPTRGDTEAFF.

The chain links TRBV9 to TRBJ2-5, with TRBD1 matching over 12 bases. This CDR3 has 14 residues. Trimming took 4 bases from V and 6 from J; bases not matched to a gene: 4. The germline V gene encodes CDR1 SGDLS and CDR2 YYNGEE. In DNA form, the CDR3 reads TGTGCCAGCAGCCTCGGGACAGGGGGCAAGACCCAGTACTTC. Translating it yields CASSLGTGGKTQYF.

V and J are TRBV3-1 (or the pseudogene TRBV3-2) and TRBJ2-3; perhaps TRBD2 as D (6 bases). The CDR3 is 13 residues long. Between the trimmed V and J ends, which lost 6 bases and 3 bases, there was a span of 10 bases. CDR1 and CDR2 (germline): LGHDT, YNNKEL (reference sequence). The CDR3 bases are TGTGCCAGCAGGCTTCGGGGGACAGATACGCAGTATTTT. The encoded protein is CASRLRGTDTQYF.

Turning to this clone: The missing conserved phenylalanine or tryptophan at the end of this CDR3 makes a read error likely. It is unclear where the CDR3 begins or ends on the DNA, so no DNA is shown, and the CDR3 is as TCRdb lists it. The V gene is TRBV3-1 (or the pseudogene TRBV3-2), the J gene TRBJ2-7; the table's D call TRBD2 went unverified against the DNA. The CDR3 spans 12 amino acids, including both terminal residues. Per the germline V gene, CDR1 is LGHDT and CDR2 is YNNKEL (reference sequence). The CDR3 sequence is CASGSGGTIEYL.

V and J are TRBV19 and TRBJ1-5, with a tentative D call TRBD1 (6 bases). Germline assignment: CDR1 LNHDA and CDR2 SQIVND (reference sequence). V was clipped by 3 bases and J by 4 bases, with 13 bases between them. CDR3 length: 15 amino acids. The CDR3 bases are TGTGCCAGTAGTATTTACAGGGAAGCGAATCAGCCCCAGCATTTT. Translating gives CASSIYREANQPQHF.

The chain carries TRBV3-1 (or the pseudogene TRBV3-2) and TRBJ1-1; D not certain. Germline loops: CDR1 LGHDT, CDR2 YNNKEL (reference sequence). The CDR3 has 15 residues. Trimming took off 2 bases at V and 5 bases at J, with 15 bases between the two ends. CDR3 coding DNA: TGTGCCAGCAGCCAACCACCATCCCCCGGGACTGAAGCTTTCTTT. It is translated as CASSQPPSPGTEAFF.

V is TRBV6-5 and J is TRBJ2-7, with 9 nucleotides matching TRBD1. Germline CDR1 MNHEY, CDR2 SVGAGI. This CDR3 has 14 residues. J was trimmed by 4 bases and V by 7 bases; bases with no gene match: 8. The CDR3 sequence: CASTRGDREYEQYF. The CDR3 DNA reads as TGTGCCAGCACCAGGGGGGACAGGGAATACGAGCAGTACTTC.

CDR3 coding DNA: TGTGCCAGCAGCGAACAGGGGCTCGGAGGCTACACCTTC. Translating it yields CASSEQGLGGYTF. This chain joins TRBV7-3 and TRBJ1-2, with TRBD1 identical over 7 bases. J lost 8 bases, V lost 5 bases, and 8 bases had no gene match. This CDR3 is 13 amino acids long. CDR1 is SGHTA and CDR2 is FQGTGA in the germline V gene.

CDR3 in DNA: TGTGCCAGTAGAGACTCAGGAATGAACACTGAAGCTTTCTTT. Translating it yields CASRDSGMNTEAFF. The J gene is TRBJ1-1, the V gene TRBV19; D remains unclear. The CDR3 runs 14 residues. Germline lookup yields CDR1 LNHDA and CDR2 SQIVND (reference sequence). Trimming removed 6 bases at V and 0 bases at J, with 11 bases between.

The CDR3 loop is CASSPPGARSYGYTF. Here the CDR3 DNA reads TGTGCCAGCAGCCCCCCGGGGGCTCGGAGCTATGGCTACACCTTC. V usage is TRBV14 and J usage is TRBJ1-2, with D possibly being TRBD1 (6 bases). Trimming shortened V by 4 bases and J by 4 bases, and 16 bases separated the two germline ends. This CDR3 is built from 15 residues. Germline V lookup: CDR1 SGHDN, CDR2 FVKESK.

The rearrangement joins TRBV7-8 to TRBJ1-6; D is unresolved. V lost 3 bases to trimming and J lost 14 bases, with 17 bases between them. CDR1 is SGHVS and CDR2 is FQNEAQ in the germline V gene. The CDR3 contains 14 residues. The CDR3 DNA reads TGTGCCAGCAGCTTTTCCGCAGGCACGGTATCCCTCCACTTT. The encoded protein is CASSFSAGTVSLHF. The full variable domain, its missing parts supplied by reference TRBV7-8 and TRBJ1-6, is GAGVSQSPRYKVAKRGQDVALRCDPISGHVSLFWYQQALGQGPEFLTYFQNEAQLDKSGLPSDRFFAERPEGSVSTLKIQRTQQEDSAVYLCASSFSAGTVSLHFGNGTRLTVT.